These 30 T cell receptor beta chains were all obtained from the same sample, sequenced in a study of beta chain features in type 1 diabetes. What was sequenced were expressed TCRB transcripts, since all of the isolated RNA had been reverse transcribed. The table came from immunoSEQ multiplex PCR; TCRdb's copy has only in-frame clones and leaves some out. The sample has approximately 250,000 clones, 14% seen once; the top ten hold about 0.024%. The sample was naive CD4+ T cells from blood. The receptors derive from a woman aged 40 to 55 in good health.

The chain carries TRBV19 and TRBJ2-1; perhaps TRBD2 as D (5 bases). Germline V lookup: CDR1 LNHDA, CDR2 SQIVND (reference sequence). V was trimmed by 4 bases and J by 1 base, leaving 11 bases between them. This CDR3 is built from 15 residues. Here the CDR3 reads CASSTGVRSYNEQFF. The CDR3 nucleotides are TGTGCCAGTAGTACCGGGGTCCGTTCCTACAATGAGCAGTTCTTC.

This clone was seen only a few times. This rearrangement joins TRBV18 to TRBJ2-1; 7 bases map to TRBD1. Trimming took 5 bases from V and 3 from J; bases not matched to a gene: 1. In germline, CDR1 is KGHSH, CDR2 LQKENI. This CDR3 is built from 13 residues. CDR3 nucleotides: TGTGCCAGCTCAAGGACAGGCTACAATGAGCAGTTCTTC. Protein sequence: CASSRTGYNEQFF.

This clone was observed a few times. The chain links TRBV7-2 to TRBJ1-1; the D gene is possibly TRBD1 (5 bases). V gave up 0 bases and J gave up 8 bases, with 16 bases separating them. Germline loops: CDR1 SGHTA, CDR2 FQGNSA. The CDR3 sequence is 15 residues long. The CDR3 loop reads CASSLAGGARLEAFF. The CDR3 nucleotides read TGTGCCAGCAGCTTAGCGGGCGGGGCCAGACTCGAAGCTTTCTTT.

The V call is TRBV19, the J call TRBJ2-7; TRBD1 agrees at 8 bases. Germline values: CDR1 LNHDA, CDR2 SQIVND (reference sequence). The CDR3 contains 13 residues. The J segment lost 3 bases and the V segment lost 4 bases, leaving 2 bases of the junction unmatched. The CDR3 coding sequence is TGTGCCAGTAGTAACGGACAGGGCTACGAGCAGTACTTC. This sequence encodes CASSNGQGYEQYF.

The genes are TRBV11-2 and TRBJ2-7; D is unclear. The CDR3 has 14 residues. V was clipped by 7 bases and J by 3 bases, with 16 bases between them. Per the germline V gene, CDR1 is SGHAT and CDR2 is FQNNGV. The CDR3 reads CASKTSTANYEQYF. The CDR3 bases are TGTGCCAGCAAAACCTCGACTGCTAACTACGAGCAGTACTTC.

This chain uses TRBV18 with TRBJ2-7, with 9 nucleotides matching TRBD1. The CDR3 has 14 residues. CDR1 and CDR2 from the germline V gene are KGHSH and LQKENI. V was pared by 1 base and J by 6 bases, with 4 bases of the junction left unmatched. The CDR3 DNA follows: TGTGCCAGCTCACCACGGGACAGGGAGGCCGAGCAGTACTTC. This gives the protein CASSPRDREAEQYF.

This clone was seen a few times. The genes are TRBV19 and TRBJ2-5; the match to TRBD2 covers 10 bases. Germline V gene lookup returns CDR1 LNHDA and CDR2 SQIVND (reference sequence). The J segment lost 1 base and the V segment lost 2 bases, leaving 10 bases of the junction unmatched. The CDR3 runs 18 residues. As DNA, the CDR3 is TGTGCCAGTAGTATAAGCCCCGGGACTAGCGTTCTCCAAGAGACCCAGTACTTC. The encoded protein is CASSISPGTSVLQETQYF.

The chain couples TRBV4-3 to TRBJ1-2; 10 positions agree with TRBD1. V lost 4 bases to trimming and J lost 3 bases; unmatched junction nucleotides: 8. Germline V CDR1 and CDR2: LGHNA, YSLEER. The CDR3 length is 16 residues. This CDR3 reads CASSPGPGTGDYGYTF. CDR3 in DNA: TGCGCCAGCAGCCCAGGTCCCGGGACAGGGGACTATGGCTACACCTTC.

The chain joins TRBV5-6 to TRBJ1-5; 10 bases fit TRBD1. Trimming cost V 3 bases and J 0 bases; bases outside gene matches: 3. The CDR3 consists of 16 residues. Per the germline V gene, CDR1 is SGHDT and CDR2 is YYEEEE. The CDR3 loop reads CASSWWTGGSNQPQHF. The CDR3, as DNA: TGTGCCAGCAGCTGGTGGACAGGGGGTAGCAATCAGCCCCAGCATTTT. The whole variable domain, filled in from reference TRBV5-6 and TRBJ1-5, reads DAGVTQSPTHLIKTRGQQVTLRCSPKSGHDTVSWYQQALGQGPQFIFQYYEEEERQRGNFPDRFSGHQFPNYSSELNVNALLLGDSALYLCASSWWTGGSNQPQHFGDGTRLSIL.

The chain is built from TRBV18 and TRBJ1-1; TRBD1 matches at 9 bases. The CDR3 totals 16 residues. Germline CDR1 reads KGHSH; CDR2 reads LQKENI. With V trimmed by 5 bases and J by 0 bases, 7 bases remained unmatched. CDR3 sequence: CASSTMTGGLNTEAFF. The CDR3 DNA sequence: TGTGCCAGCTCAACGATGACAGGGGGGCTGAACACTGAAGCTTTCTTT.

The rearrangement uses TRBV15 and TRBJ2-3; 12 bases are a match to TRBD2. With 7 bases clipped from V and 4 bases from J, the junction kept 6 bases outside the gene matches. Per germline, CDR1 LNHNV and CDR2 YYDKDF (reference sequence). The CDR3 sequence is 15 residues long. CDR3 coding DNA: TGTGCCACCACCCCGGGACTAGCGGGCTCAGATACGCAGTATTTT. It is translated as CATTPGLAGSDTQYF.

The chain uses TRBV7-8 and TRBJ2-5; no reliable D call. The germline V gene encodes CDR1 SGHVS and CDR2 FQNEAQ. This CDR3 has 11 residues. The ends were cut back, 5 bases at V and 3 bases at J, with 4 bases in the middle. This CDR3 is CASSREETQYF. The DNA of the CDR3 is TGTGCCAGCAGCAGAGAAGAGACCCAGTACTTC.

V is TRBV4-3 and J is TRBJ1-2; TRBD1 matches at 7 bases. The CDR3 runs 16 residues. Germline CDR1 and CDR2: LGHNA and YSLEER. The trim removed 3 bases at V and 0 bases at J, leaving 7 bases unmatched. CDR3 protein: CASSHSRGVTNYGYTF. For the CDR3, the DNA is TGCGCCAGCAGCCACTCCAGGGGGGTGACTAACTATGGCTACACCTTC.

The CDR3 DNA is TGCGCCAGCAGCCAACTCTCCTTAACTTCGAACACTGAAGCTTTCTTT. Its translation is CASSQLSLTSNTEAFF. This sequence joins TRBV4-3 and TRBJ1-1; D is ambiguous. The CDR3 runs to 16 residues. V was clipped by 2 bases and J by 1 base, with 14 bases between them. Per the germline V gene, CDR1 is LGHNA and CDR2 is YSLEER.

Regarding this clone: The junction departs from the called germline gene at one end, perhaps through a read error. V gene TRBV4-3 combines with J gene TRBJ2-5, with no clear D. The CDR3 extends over 13 amino acids. Looked up from germline, CDR1 is LGHNA and CDR2 is YSLEER. The CDR3 here is CASNQKLGETQYF. The CDR3 DNA sequence: TGCGCCAGCAACCAAAAGCTGGGCGAGACCCAGTACTTC.

The sample holds a few counts of this clone. The chain combines TRBV7-2 with TRBJ2-7, with 13 bases lining up with TRBD2. The V gene's germline CDR1 is SGHTA and CDR2 FQGNSA. The CDR3 consists of 14 residues. Trimming at V came to 5 bases and at J to 7 bases, leaving 5 bases not matched to a gene. CDR3 sequence (DNA): TGTGCCAGCAGCCTACTAGCGGGGGGGCTAGAGCAGTACTTC. Encoded protein: CASSLLAGGLEQYF.

This clone was seen a few times. The V call is TRBV5-4, the J call TRBJ2-2; unclear D gene. Germline CDR1 SGHNT, CDR2 YYREEE (reference sequence). Trimming cost V 6 bases and J 6 bases, with 15 bases left between them. The CDR3 runs to 14 residues. Written as DNA, the CDR3 is TGTGCCAGCATCCCAAGGATCGGGTCCGGGGAGCTGTTTTTT. This gives the protein CASIPRIGSGELFF.

J is TRBJ1-1 and V is TRBV5-1, with D possibly TRBD1 on 5 matching bases. V lost 0 bases, J lost 0 bases, and 12 bases lay in between. The CDR3 sequence is 16 residues long. The V gene's germline CDR1 is SGHRS and CDR2 YFSETQ. In nucleotides, the CDR3 is TGCGCCAGCAGCTTGGCTCAGGGCCGACTGAACACTGAAGCTTTCTTT. Amino acid sequence: CASSLAQGRLNTEAFF.

This chain connects TRBV18 to TRBJ2-6, with D possibly TRBD1 on 6 matching bases. The ends were cut back, 2 bases at V and 0 bases at J, with 14 bases in the middle. CDR3 length: 18 amino acids. In germline, CDR1 is KGHSH, CDR2 LQKENI. CDR3 DNA sequence: TGTGCCAGCTCACCATTCTACAGGGTCAGCTCTGGGGCCAACGTCCTGACTTTC. This codes for CASSPFYRVSSGANVLTF.

The rearrangement links TRBV6-6 to TRBJ1-1; D is uncertain. V was cut by 6 bases and J by 4 bases, with 15 bases left in between. Germline V gene lookup returns CDR1 MNHNY and CDR2 SVGAGI (reference sequence). The CDR3 has 14 residues. CDR3 amino acids: CASSPMGGGTEAFF. Written as DNA, the CDR3 is TGTGCCAGCAGCCCGATGGGTGGCGGCACTGAAGCTTTCTTT.

The chain has TRBV19 and TRBJ2-7, with 10 bases lining up with TRBD1. The CDR3 is 14 amino acids. V was pared by 7 bases and J by 5 bases, with 8 bases of the junction left unmatched. CDR1 LNHDA and CDR2 SQIVND come from the germline V gene (reference sequence). CDR3 coding DNA: TGTGCCAGTAAAGGGGGACAGGGGTCCCACGAGCAGTACTTC. Amino acid sequence: CASKGGQGSHEQYF.

The sample holds a few counts of this clone. The genes are TRBV10-2 and TRBJ2-1; no definite D call. V lost 5 bases and J lost 7, with 9 bases in between. This CDR3 is built from 12 residues. CDR1 and CDR2 (germline): WSHSY, SAAADI. Here the CDR3 reads CASSPGVNEQFF. The CDR3 DNA reads as TGCGCCAGCAGTCCAGGCGTGAATGAGCAGTTCTTC.

This clone was detected a few times. This chain uses TRBV7-9 with TRBJ1-6; 8 bases are a match to TRBD1. The J segment lost 8 bases and the V segment lost 2 bases, leaving 5 bases of the junction unmatched. Germline lookup yields CDR1 SEHNR and CDR2 FQNEAQ (reference sequence). The CDR3 extends over 15 amino acids. The CDR3 loop reads CASSLTGQGDSPLHF. The CDR3 DNA follows: TGTGCCAGCAGCTTAACAGGACAGGGTGATTCACCCCTCCACTTT.

The chain joins TRBV18 to TRBJ1-5, with D possibly matching TRBD1 (5 bases). CDR3 length: 13 residues. V gave up 8 bases and J gave up 5 bases, with 13 bases separating them. The germline V gene has CDR1 KGHSH and CDR2 LQKENI. This CDR3 is CASPSGGYQPQHF. CDR3 nucleotide sequence: TGTGCCAGCCCCTCCGGGGGGTATCAGCCCCAGCATTTT. Variable domain in full (rest from reference TRBV18 and TRBJ1-5): NAGVMQNPRHLVRRRGQEARLRCSPMKGHSHVYWYRQLPEEGLKFMVYLQKENIIDESGMPKERFSAEFPKEGPSILRIQQVVRGDSAAYFCASPSGGYQPQHFGDGTRLSIL.

This clone was seen only a few times. The chain couples TRBV19 to TRBJ2-3, with 11 bases fitting TRBD2. V dropped 5 bases and J dropped 3; count of bases not matched to a gene: 4. Germline V gives CDR1 LNHDA, CDR2 SQIVND (reference sequence). This CDR3 region has 15 residues. The CDR3 here is CASSATSGGTDTQYF. CDR3 DNA sequence: TGTGCCAGTAGTGCAACTAGCGGGGGAACAGATACGCAGTATTTT.

The chain couples TRBV7-6 to TRBJ2-1, with TRBD1 matching over 7 bases. Germline-derived CDR1 and CDR2 are SGHVS and FNYEAQ. Trimming removed 4 bases from V and 2 bases from J; junction bases left unmatched: 11. The CDR3 loop spans 17 amino acids. As DNA, the CDR3 is TGTGCCAGCAGCTCCCCGACAGGGTCTAGCACCTACAATGAGCAGTTCTTC. Protein sequence: CASSSPTGSSTYNEQFF.

The V gene is TRBV19, the J gene TRBJ2-7; TRBD2 might be the D (6 bases). Between the trimmed V and J ends, which lost 1 base and 3 bases, there was a span of 13 bases. The germline gives CDR1 LNHDA, CDR2 SQIVND (reference sequence). The CDR3 is made up of 15 amino acids. CDR3 region: CASSIVLAGFYEQYF. The CDR3 DNA reads TGTGCCAGTAGTATAGTACTAGCCGGTTTCTACGAGCAGTACTTC.

This clone was seen a handful of times. The rearrangement links TRBV5-1 to TRBJ2-3; 9 nucleotides line up with TRBD2. CDR3 length: 16 amino acids. CDR1 SGHRS and CDR2 YFSETQ come from the germline V gene. The ends lost 2 bases at V and 4 bases at J; junction bases unmatched: 8. The CDR3 region has the DNA TGCGCCAGCAGCTTAATCTGGCGGGGGGGCCCAGATACGCAGTATTTT. Its translation: CASSLIWRGGPDTQYF. The variable domain in full, completed from reference TRBV5-1 and TRBJ2-3, reads KAGVTQTPRYLIKTRGQQVTLSCSPISGHRSVSWYQQTPGQGLQFLFEYFSETQRNKGNFPGRFSGRQFSNSRSEMNVSTLELGDSALYLCASSLIWRGGPDTQYFGPGTRLTVL.

There are a few counts of this clone. The rearrangement uses TRBV9 and TRBJ2-7; TRBD2 matches at 9 bases. The germline CDR1 and CDR2 sequences are SGDLS and YYNGEE. The CDR3 totals 14 residues. V lost 2 bases to trimming and J lost 2 bases; unmatched junction nucleotides: 2. The CDR3 DNA follows: TGTGCCAGCAGCGTGACTAGCGGACCCTACGAGCAGTACTTC. Residues: CASSVTSGPYEQYF.

The gene calls are TRBV5-1 and TRBJ2-1, with 8 nucleotides matching TRBD1. The CDR3 consists of 17 residues. Looked up from germline, CDR1 is SGHRS and CDR2 is YFSETQ. Trimming at V came to 3 bases and at J to 0 bases, leaving 8 bases not matched to a gene. The CDR3 bases are TGCGCCAGCAGCTATAACCCGCAGGGGGCCTCCTACAATGAGCAGTTCTTC. It codes for CASSYNPQGASYNEQFF.